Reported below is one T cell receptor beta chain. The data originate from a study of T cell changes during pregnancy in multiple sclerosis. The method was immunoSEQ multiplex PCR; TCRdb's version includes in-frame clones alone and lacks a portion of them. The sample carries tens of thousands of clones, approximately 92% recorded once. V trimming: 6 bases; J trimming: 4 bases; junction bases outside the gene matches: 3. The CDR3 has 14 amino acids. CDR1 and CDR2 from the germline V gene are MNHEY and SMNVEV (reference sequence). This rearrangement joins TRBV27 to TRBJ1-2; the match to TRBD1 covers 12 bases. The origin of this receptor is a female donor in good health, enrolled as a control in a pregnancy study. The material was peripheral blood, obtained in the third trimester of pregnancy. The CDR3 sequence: CASRGQGASYGYTF. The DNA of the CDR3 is TGTGCCAGCAGGGGACAGGGGGCGTCCTATGGCTACACCTTC.